The present T cell receptor (beta chain) was sequenced within a study of blood T cell repertoires in COVID-19. Study as a whole: Samples representing acute and convalescent COVID-19 were sourced from the United States, Italy and Spain. The analysed material was cDNA or gDNA that came from T cells, B-cell-depleted T cells, or PBMCs.

Original analysis: Amplification of reference gene primers provided the estimated nucleated cell counts. The data were produced by immunoSEQ multiplex PCR, yet TCRdb's version contains in-frame clones alone and is incomplete. The V and J calls and the clone size are those of that table, but D and trimming were determined from the DNA. The sample carries roughly 160,000 clones, about 86% recorded once. V lost 0 bases and J 2 bases, leaving 14 bases between the germline ends. CDR1 MGHRA and CDR2 YSYEKL come from the germline V gene. There are 16 residues in the CDR3. The sequenced material came from peripheral blood. The TCR was taken from a man aged 50-60 years with active or convalescent COVID-19. The V gene is TRBV4-1, the J gene TRBJ2-7; possible D gene TRBD2, 6 bases. CDR3 DNA sequence: TGCGCCAGCAGCCAAGATTCGCTAGCGCCTGCCTACGAGCAGTACTTC. This translates into CASSQDSLAPAYEQYF.